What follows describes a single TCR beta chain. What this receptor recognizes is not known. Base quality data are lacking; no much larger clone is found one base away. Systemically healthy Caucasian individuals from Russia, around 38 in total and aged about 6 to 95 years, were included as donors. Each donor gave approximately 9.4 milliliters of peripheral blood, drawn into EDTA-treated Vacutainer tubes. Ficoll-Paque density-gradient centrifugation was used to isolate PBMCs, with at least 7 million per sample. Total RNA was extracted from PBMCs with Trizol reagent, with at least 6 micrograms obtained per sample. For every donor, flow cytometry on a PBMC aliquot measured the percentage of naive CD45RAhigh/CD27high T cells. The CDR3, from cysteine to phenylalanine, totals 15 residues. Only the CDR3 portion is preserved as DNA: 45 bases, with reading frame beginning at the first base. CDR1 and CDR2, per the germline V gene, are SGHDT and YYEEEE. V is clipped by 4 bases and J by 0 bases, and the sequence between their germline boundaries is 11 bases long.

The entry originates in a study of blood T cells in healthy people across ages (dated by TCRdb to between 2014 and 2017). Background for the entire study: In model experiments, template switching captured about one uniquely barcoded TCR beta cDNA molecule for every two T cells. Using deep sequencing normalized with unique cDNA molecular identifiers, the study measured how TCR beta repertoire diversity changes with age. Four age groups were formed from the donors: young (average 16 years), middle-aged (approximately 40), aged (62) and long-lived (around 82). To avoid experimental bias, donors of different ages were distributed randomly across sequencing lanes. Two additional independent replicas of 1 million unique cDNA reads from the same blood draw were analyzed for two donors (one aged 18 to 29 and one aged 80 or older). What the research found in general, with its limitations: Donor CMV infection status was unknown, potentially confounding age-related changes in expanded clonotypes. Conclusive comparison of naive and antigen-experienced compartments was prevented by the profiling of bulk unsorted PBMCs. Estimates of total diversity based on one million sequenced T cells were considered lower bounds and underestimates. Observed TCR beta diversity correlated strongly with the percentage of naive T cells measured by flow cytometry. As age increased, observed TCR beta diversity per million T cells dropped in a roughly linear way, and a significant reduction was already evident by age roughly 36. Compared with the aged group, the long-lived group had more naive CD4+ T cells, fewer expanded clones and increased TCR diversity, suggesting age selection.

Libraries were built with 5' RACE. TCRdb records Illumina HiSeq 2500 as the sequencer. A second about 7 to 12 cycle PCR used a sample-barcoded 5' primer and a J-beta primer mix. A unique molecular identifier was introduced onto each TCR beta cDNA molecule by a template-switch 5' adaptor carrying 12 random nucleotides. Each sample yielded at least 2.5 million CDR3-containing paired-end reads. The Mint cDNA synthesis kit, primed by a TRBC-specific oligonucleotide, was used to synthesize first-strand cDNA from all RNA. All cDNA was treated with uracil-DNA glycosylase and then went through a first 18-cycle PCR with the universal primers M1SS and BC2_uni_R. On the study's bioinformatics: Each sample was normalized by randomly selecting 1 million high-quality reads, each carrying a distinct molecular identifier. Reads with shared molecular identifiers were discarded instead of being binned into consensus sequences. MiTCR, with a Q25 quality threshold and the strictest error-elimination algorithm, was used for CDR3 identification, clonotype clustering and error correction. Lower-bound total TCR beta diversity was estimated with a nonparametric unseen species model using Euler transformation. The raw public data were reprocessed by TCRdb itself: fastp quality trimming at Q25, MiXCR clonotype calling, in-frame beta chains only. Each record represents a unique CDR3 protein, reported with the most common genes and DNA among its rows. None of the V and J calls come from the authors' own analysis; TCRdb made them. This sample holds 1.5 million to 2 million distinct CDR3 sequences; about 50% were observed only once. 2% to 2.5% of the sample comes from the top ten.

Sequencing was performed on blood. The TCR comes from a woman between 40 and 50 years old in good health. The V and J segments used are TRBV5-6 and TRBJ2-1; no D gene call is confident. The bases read TGTGCCAGCAGCGCTGAGACGAGCTCCTACAATGAGCAGTTCTTC. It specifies CASSAETSSYNEQFF.